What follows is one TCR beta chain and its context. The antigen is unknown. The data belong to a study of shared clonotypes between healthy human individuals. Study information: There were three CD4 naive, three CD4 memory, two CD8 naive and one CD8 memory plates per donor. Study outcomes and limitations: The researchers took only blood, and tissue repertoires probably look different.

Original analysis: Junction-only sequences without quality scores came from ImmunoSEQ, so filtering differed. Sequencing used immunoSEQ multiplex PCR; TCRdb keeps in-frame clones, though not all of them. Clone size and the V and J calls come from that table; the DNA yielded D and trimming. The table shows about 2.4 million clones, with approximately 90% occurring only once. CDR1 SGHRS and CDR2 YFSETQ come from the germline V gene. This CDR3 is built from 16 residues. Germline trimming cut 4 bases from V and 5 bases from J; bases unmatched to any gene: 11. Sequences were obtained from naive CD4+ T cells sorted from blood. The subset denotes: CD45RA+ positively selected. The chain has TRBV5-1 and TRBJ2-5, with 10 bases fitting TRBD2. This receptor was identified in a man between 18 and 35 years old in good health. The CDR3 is CASSPAILAGVETQYF. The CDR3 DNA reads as TGCGCCAGCAGCCCTGCCATTCTAGCGGGAGTGGAGACCCAGTACTTC.